The 28 T cell receptor beta chains presented below share a single source sample, sequenced in a study of CD8 T cells in ankylosing spondylitis. Study-level findings and limits: The study identified a TCR beta motif of several highly homologous variants that appeared characteristic of ankylosing spondylitis blood.

No antigen is known for these receptors. TCRdb reprocessed the 5' RACE reads with MiXCR, giving one entry per CDR3 protein. The table has some 700,000 distinct CDR3 sequences, 15% to 20% seen once. Sequenced: blood, either unsorted or a sorted T cell fraction (not recorded which). These receptors came from a male donor with ankylosing spondylitis.

The genes are TRBV20-1 and TRBJ2-1; 12 nucleotides match TRBD2. The CDR3 totals 14 residues. Losses at the gene ends were 0 bases for V and 8 bases for J; bases not matched to a gene: 2. The germline V gene encodes CDR1 DFQATT and CDR2 SNEGSKA (reference sequence). The CDR3 is CSARDLAGGYEQFF. In DNA, the CDR3 is TGCAGTGCTAGAGATCTAGCGGGAGGGTATGAGCAGTTCTTC.

This chain links TRBV5-5 with TRBJ2-5; D possibly matches TRBD1 or TRBD2 (6 bases each). V shed 0 bases and J shed 4 bases, with 16 bases lying between them. This CDR3 spans 16 amino acids. Per germline, CDR1 SGHKS and CDR2 YYEKEE (reference sequence). This CDR3 reads CASSLEGGGGTETQYF. The CDR3 coding sequence is TGTGCCAGCAGCTTGGAAGGGGGTGGCGGGACAGAGACCCAGTACTTC.

J is TRBJ2-5 and V is TRBV24-1; 8 nucleotides align to TRBD1. CDR3 size: 15 residues. The V and J ends lost 0 bases and 3 bases, in that order; junction bases with no gene match: 2. The germline V gene has CDR1 KGHDR and CDR2 SFDVKD. The CDR3 DNA sequence: TGTGCCACCAGTGATTTGGGGACAGGAGAAGAGACCCAGTACTTC. It yields the protein CATSDLGTGEETQYF.

This clonotype was detected once. V gene TRBV5-1 combines with J gene TRBJ2-3, with D perhaps assigned TRBD1 or TRBD2 (5 bases each). This CDR3 has 15 amino acids. Trimming removed 3 bases from V and 6 bases from J, with 17 bases in between. From germline, CDR1 is SGHRS and CDR2 YFSETQ. The CDR3, as DNA: TGCGCCAGCAGCTCAGTCCCGGGACCCGCGGATACGCAGTATTTT. This codes for CASSSVPGPADTQYF.

This chain uses TRBV6-1 with TRBJ1-1; TRBD1 matches 8 bases. This CDR3 has 13 amino acids. CDR1 and CDR2 from the germline V gene are MNHNS and SASEGT. Trimming cost V 10 bases and J 1 base; bases outside gene matches: 5. CDR3: CAISDRGNTEAFF. CDR3 bases: TGTGCCATCTCTGACAGGGGGAACACTGAAGCTTTCTTT.

This clonotype was detected only a few times. V and J are TRBV12-3 or TRBV12-4 and TRBJ2-1; tentatively, D is TRBD2 (7 bases). Trimming left V 5 bases short and J 4 bases short, with 18 bases between. There are 16 residues in the CDR3. The CDR3 DNA is TGTGCCAGCAGTACCCCACGGGGGGCCGATTACAATGAGCAGTTCTTC. It yields the protein CASSTPRGADYNEQFF.

This clonotype was counted between two and nine times. The gene calls are TRBV5-6 and TRBJ2-1; D is perhaps TRBD1 (6 bases). The CDR3 contains 13 residues. V was trimmed by 2 bases and J by 7 bases, leaving 10 bases between them. The germline V gene encodes CDR1 SGHDT and CDR2 YYEEEE. In nucleotides, the CDR3 is TGTGCCAGCAGCTTTGGACAGCCGAATGAGCAGTTCTTC. It yields the protein CASSFGQPNEQFF. Full variable domain (outside the CDR3, taken from reference TRBV5-6 and TRBJ2-1): DAGVTQSPTHLIKTRGQQVTLRCSPKSGHDTVSWYQQALGQGPQFIFQYYEEEERQRGNFPDRFSGHQFPNYSSELNVNALLLGDSALYLCASSFGQPNEQFFGPGTRLTVL.

V and J are TRBV10-3 and TRBJ2-1, with 11 bases identical to TRBD2. The CDR3 sequence is 15 residues long. Per the germline V gene, CDR1 is ENHRY and CDR2 is SYGVKD. After removal of 5 bases from V and 4 bases from J, the junction contained 4 bases not matched to a gene. CDR3: CAISKTSGNYNEQFF. Here the CDR3 DNA reads TGTGCCATCAGTAAGACTAGCGGGAATTACAATGAGCAGTTCTTC.

This clonotype appeared a few times. The V and J genes are TRBV20-1 and TRBJ1-1, with D maybe TRBD1 (6 bases). The CDR3 runs 14 residues. Looked up from germline, CDR1 is DFQATT and CDR2 is SNEGSKA (reference sequence). V was clipped by 3 bases and J by 4 bases, with 15 bases between them. CDR3 nucleotides: TGCAGTGCTAGGGAACAGGGTGTGGGCACTGAAGCTTTCTTT. Translated, it gives CSAREQGVGTEAFF.

This clonotype was counted a few times. The chain links TRBV4-1 to TRBJ2-7; TRBD2 agrees at 9 bases. This CDR3 spans 19 amino acids. V lost 3 bases and J lost 3; bases outside the gene matches: 18. Germline-derived CDR1 and CDR2 are MGHRA and YSYEKL. The CDR3 region has the DNA TGCGCCAGCAGCCATCCCTCCCCAGCTGCGGGGGGGAACCTCTACGAGCAGTACTTC. Its protein product is CASSHPSPAAGGNLYEQYF.

CDR3 in DNA: TGTGCCAGCAGTTCCCGACCTAGCGGGAGAATCACCGGGGAGCTGTTTTTT. This codes for CASSSRPSGRITGELFF. V is TRBV6-2 or TRBV6-3 and J is TRBJ2-2; 10 bases match TRBD2. Trimming at V came to 4 bases and at J to 4 bases, leaving 9 bases not matched to a gene. This CDR3 region has 17 residues. CDR1 MNHEY and CDR2 SVGEGT come from the germline V gene.

This clonotype occurred a few times. The genes are TRBV11-2 and TRBJ2-7, with TRBD2 matching over 9 bases. V lost 2 bases, J lost 0 bases, and 2 bases stayed unmatched. The CDR3 consists of 15 residues. The germline V gene encodes CDR1 SGHAT and CDR2 FQNNGV. The CDR3 DNA sequence: TGTGCCAGCAGCTTAAGACTAGCGGACTCCTACGAGCAGTACTTC. Encoded protein: CASSLRLADSYEQYF.

This clonotype came up a few times. The chain has TRBV20-1 and TRBJ2-1; 12 bases align to TRBD2. This CDR3 has 14 amino acids. Germline lookup yields CDR1 DFQATT and CDR2 SNEGSKA (reference sequence). After removal of 2 bases from V and 9 bases from J, the junction contained 5 bases not matched to a gene. CDR3 loop: CSARLAGGPGEQFF. The CDR3, as DNA: TGCAGTGCTAGACTAGCGGGAGGGCCTGGTGAGCAGTTCTTC.

This clonotype was seen a handful of times. V is TRBV12-3 or TRBV12-4 and J is TRBJ2-7; D might be TRBD2 (7 bases). The CDR3 contains 15 residues. V dropped 3 bases and J dropped 3 bases, with 15 bases sitting between them. In DNA, the CDR3 is TGTGCCAGCAGTTTTCCCGGGGGGCAGGTCTACGAGCAGTACTTC. Protein: CASSFPGGQVYEQYF.

The chain has TRBV29-1 and TRBJ2-2, with D perhaps matching TRBD1 (5 bases). The V end lost 5 bases, the J end lost 2 bases, and 12 bases lay between the germline ends. Germline CDR1 SQVTM, CDR2 ANQGSEA. CDR3 size: 14 residues. This chain's CDR3 is CSVMLQDNTGELFF. CDR3 nucleotides: TGCAGCGTTATGTTACAGGACAACACCGGGGAGCTGTTTTTT.

This clonotype has more than one count but fewer than ten. V is TRBV11-1 and J is TRBJ2-1, with 14 bases identical to TRBD2. V lost 2 bases and J lost 1; bases outside the gene matches: 13. The germline CDR1 and CDR2 sequences are SGHAT and FQDESV (reference sequence). This CDR3 has 21 amino acids. The CDR3: CASSLPIGLAGGKRSYNEQFF. CDR3 nucleotide sequence: TGTGCCAGCAGCTTACCAATCGGACTAGCGGGAGGTAAGAGGTCCTACAATGAGCAGTTCTTC.

The rearrangement links TRBV9 to TRBJ2-1, with TRBD2 as a possible D gene (6 bases). V was trimmed by 3 bases and J by 6 bases, leaving 16 bases between them. The CDR3 covers 15 residues. Germline V lookup: CDR1 SGDLS, CDR2 YYNGEE. CDR3 nucleotides: TGTGCCAGCAGCGCCGAAGCGGGTTTAGTCAATGAGCAGTTCTTC. Protein product: CASSAEAGLVNEQFF.

The chain recombines TRBV4-2 with TRBJ2-5; 10 bases are shared with TRBD2. The V and J ends lost 0 bases and 2 bases, in that order; junction bases with no gene match: 3. This CDR3 spans 16 amino acids. Germline V gives CDR1 LGHNA, CDR2 YNFKEQ. This CDR3 is CASSQELAGGQETQYF. The CDR3, as DNA: TGTGCCAGCAGCCAAGAGTTAGCGGGAGGACAAGAGACCCAGTACTTC.

The V gene is TRBV19, the J gene TRBJ2-1; D call uncertain. The CDR3 contains 13 residues. Trimming took 7 bases from V and 2 from J, leaving 9 bases between them. Germline-derived CDR1 and CDR2 are LNHDA and SQIVND (reference sequence). Here the CDR3 DNA reads TGTGCCAGTAATTCCTCACCCTACAATGAGCAGTTCTTC. This encodes CASNSSPYNEQFF.

The V gene is TRBV7-8, the J gene TRBJ1-6; D unclear. The V and J ends lost 5 bases and 2 bases respectively, with 10 bases between them. CDR3 length: 15 residues. Per germline, CDR1 SGHVS and CDR2 FQNEAQ. CDR3 sequence: CASSRDATYNSPLHF. CDR3 nucleotide sequence: TGTGCCAGCAGCAGAGACGCCACCTATAATTCACCCCTCCACTTT.

This clonotype turned up a few times. This chain joins TRBV19 and TRBJ1-5, with D perhaps matching TRBD1 (5 bases). Trimming removed 7 bases at V and 3 bases at J, with 10 bases between. Germline V gene sequence: CDR1 LNHDA, CDR2 SQIVND (reference sequence). The CDR3 spans 13 residues. The CDR3 region is CASTWGSNQPQHF. CDR3 DNA sequence: TGTGCCAGTACCTGGGGGTCCAATCAGCCCCAGCATTTT.

The rearrangement uses TRBV28 and TRBJ2-7; 8 bases agree with TRBD1. V shed 7 bases, J shed 0 bases, and the junction held 8 bases outside the gene matches. This CDR3 has 15 amino acids. Germline V gene data show CDR1 as MDHEN and CDR2 as SYDVKM. CDR3 sequence reads: CASTGNRGSSYEQYF. As DNA, the CDR3 is TGTGCCAGCACCGGAAACAGGGGGAGCTCCTACGAGCAGTACTTC.

This CDR3 is CASSSRQGSSPLHF. The CDR3 bases are TGTGCCAGCAGTTCAAGACAGGGGAGTTCACCCCTCCACTTT. The chain links TRBV12-3 or TRBV12-4 to TRBJ1-6; 8 bases align to TRBD1. This CDR3 has 14 amino acids. Unmatched junction bases numbered 5, after V lost 4 bases and J lost 9 bases.

The genes are TRBV10-2 and TRBJ2-2, with TRBD1 matching 10 bases. CDR3 length: 15 amino acids. Per germline, CDR1 WSHSY and CDR2 SAAADI. With 7 bases clipped from V and 4 bases from J, the junction kept 6 bases outside the gene matches. The CDR3 DNA reads as TGCGCCAGCATAGGGACAGGGGCAACCACCGGGGAGCTGTTTTTT. Translated: CASIGTGATTGELFF.

This CDR3 reads CSALTSGSWGETQYF. The CDR3 nucleotides are TGCAGTGCCCTAACTAGCGGGAGTTGGGGAGAGACCCAGTACTTC. The chain combines TRBV20-1 with TRBJ2-5; 11 positions match TRBD2. Germline CDR1 reads DFQATT; CDR2 reads SNEGSKA (reference sequence). Trimming at V came to 6 bases and at J to 4 bases, leaving 10 bases not matched to a gene. There are 15 residues in the CDR3.

The CDR3 region has the DNA TGCAGTGCCAAGGGTAGCGGGAGGGTAAGCTCCTACGAGCAGTACTTC. Protein: CSAKGSGRVSSYEQYF. This sequence joins TRBV20-1 and TRBJ2-7, with TRBD2 matching 11 bases. CDR3 length: 16 amino acids. Germline assignment: CDR1 DFQATT and CDR2 SNEGSKA (reference sequence). The V gene end was trimmed by 6 bases and the J gene end by 0 bases; junction bases not matched to a gene: 10.

This clonotype was seen a few times. The chain combines TRBV20-1 with TRBJ1-3; possibly TRBD1 for D (5 bases). Trimming took 6 bases from V and 7 from J, leaving 10 bases between them. Germline loops: CDR1 DFQATT, CDR2 SNEGSKA (reference sequence). The CDR3 contains 11 residues. The CDR3 DNA reads TGCAGTGCCAGGGAGGCGAACACCATATATTTT. This gives the protein CSAREANTIYF.

The chain joins TRBV7-6 to TRBJ1-6; no clear D. CDR1 SGHVS and CDR2 FNYEAQ come from the germline V gene. This CDR3 is built from 13 residues. The ends were cut back, 6 bases at V and 6 bases at J, with 9 bases in the middle. In DNA, the CDR3 is TGTGCCAGCAGTTCGGACCGTAATTCACCCCTCCACTTT. Protein: CASSSDRNSPLHF.